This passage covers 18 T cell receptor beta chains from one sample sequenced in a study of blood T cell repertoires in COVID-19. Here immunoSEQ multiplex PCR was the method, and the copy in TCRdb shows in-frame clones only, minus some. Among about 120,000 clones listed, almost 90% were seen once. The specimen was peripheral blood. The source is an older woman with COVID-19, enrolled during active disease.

The DNA for the CDR3 is TGTGCCAGTAGCAAAAGGAGTCAGGGGACGCCCTACGAGCAGTACTTC. It encodes CASSKRSQGTPYEQYF. The chain recombines TRBV19 with TRBJ2-7; a possible D gene is TRBD1 (6 bases). The CDR3 is 16 residues long. Germline-derived CDR1 and CDR2 are LNHDA and SQIVND (reference sequence). V shed 6 bases and J shed 2 bases, with 20 bases lying between them.

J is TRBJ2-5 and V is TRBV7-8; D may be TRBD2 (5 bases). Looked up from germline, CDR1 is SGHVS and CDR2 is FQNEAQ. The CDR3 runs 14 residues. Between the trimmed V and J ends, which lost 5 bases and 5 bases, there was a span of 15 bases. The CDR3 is CASSPSTSAETQYF. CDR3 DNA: TGTGCCAGCAGCCCCTCAACTAGTGCCGAGACCCAGTACTTC.

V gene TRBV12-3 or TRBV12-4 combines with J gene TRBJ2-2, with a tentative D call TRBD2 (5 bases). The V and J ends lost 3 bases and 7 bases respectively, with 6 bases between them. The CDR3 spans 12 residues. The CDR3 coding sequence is TGTGCCAGCAGTTTTGGGAGCGGGGAGCTGTTTTTT. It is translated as CASSFGSGELFF.

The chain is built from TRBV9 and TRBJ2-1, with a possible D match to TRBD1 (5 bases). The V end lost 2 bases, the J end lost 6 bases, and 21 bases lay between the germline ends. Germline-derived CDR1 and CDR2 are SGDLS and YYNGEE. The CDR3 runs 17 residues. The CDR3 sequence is CASSVAGPGRPFNEQFF. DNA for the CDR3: TGTGCCAGCAGCGTCGCAGGGCCAGGGCGTCCCTTCAATGAGCAGTTCTTC.

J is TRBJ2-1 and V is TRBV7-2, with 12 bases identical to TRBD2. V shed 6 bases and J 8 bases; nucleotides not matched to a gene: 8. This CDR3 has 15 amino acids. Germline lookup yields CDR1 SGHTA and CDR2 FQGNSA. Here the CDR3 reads CASRPRLAGEYEQFF. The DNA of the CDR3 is TGTGCCAGCAGACCCAGACTAGCGGGGGAATATGAGCAGTTCTTC.

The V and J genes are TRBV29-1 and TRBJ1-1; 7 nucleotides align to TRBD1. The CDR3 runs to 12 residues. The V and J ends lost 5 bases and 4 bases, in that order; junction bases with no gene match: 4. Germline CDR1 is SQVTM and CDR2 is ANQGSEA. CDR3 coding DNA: TGCAGCGTTCGGACAGGCAGCACTGAAGCTTTCTTT. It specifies CSVRTGSTEAFF.

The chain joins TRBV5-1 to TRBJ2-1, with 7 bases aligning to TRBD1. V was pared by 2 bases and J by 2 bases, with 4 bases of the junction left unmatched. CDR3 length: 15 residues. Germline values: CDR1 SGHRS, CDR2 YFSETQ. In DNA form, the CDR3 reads TGCGCCAGCAGCTTTACAGGGGACCCCTACAATGAGCAGTTCTTC. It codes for CASSFTGDPYNEQFF.

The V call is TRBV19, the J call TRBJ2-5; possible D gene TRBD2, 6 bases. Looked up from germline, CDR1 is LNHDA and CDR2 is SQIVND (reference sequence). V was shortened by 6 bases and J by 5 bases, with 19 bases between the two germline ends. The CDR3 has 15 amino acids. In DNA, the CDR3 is TGTGCCAGTAGGATCAGCGGGTCCTCCCGGGAGACCCAGTACTTC. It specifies CASRISGSSRETQYF. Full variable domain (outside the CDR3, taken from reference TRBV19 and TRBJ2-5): DGGITQSPKYLFRKEGQNVTLSCEQNLNHDAMYWYRQDPGQGLRLIYYSQIVNDFQKGDIAEGYSVSREKKESFPLTVTSAQKNPTAFYLCASRISGSSRETQYFGPGTRLLVL.

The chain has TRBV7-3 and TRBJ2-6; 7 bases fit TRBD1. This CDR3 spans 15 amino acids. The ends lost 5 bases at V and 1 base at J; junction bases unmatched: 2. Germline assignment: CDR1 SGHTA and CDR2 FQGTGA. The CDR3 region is CASSQQGSGANVLTF. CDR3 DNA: TGTGCCAGCAGCCAACAGGGGTCTGGGGCCAACGTCCTGACTTTC.

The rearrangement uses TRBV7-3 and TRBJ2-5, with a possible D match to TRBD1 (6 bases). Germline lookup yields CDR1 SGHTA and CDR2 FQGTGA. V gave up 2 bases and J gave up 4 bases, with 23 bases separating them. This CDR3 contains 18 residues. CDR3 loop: CASSLAEQGPLGRETQYF. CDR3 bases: TGTGCCAGCAGCTTAGCAGAACAGGGTCCTTTAGGGCGAGAGACCCAGTACTTC.

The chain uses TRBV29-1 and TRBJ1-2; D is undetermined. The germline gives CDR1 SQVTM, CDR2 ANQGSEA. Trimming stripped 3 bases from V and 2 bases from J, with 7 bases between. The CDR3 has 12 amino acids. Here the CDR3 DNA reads TGCAGCGTTGAGGAGGGAAACTATGGCTACACCTTC. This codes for CSVEEGNYGYTF.

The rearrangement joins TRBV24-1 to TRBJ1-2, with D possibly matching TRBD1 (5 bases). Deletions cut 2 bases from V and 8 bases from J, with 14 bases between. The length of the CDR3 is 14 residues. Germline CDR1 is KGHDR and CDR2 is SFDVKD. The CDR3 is CATSDSERGGGYTF. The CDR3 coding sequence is TGTGCCACCAGTGATTCTGAAAGGGGAGGGGGCTACACCTTC.

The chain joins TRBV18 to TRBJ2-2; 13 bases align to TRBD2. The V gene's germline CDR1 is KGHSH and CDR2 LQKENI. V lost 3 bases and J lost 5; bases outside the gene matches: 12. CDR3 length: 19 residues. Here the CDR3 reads CASSPPRPGLAGETGELFF. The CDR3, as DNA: TGTGCCAGCTCACCCCCAAGACCAGGACTAGCGGGGGAGACCGGGGAGCTGTTTTTT.

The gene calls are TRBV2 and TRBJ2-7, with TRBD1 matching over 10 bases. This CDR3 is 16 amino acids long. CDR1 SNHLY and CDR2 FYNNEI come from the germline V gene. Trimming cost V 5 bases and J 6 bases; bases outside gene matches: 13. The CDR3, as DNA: TGTGCCAGCAGTCTCCGACGCGGGACAGGGGCCGCCGAGCAGTACTTC. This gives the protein CASSLRRGTGAAEQYF.

CDR3 amino acids: CASSLFRSMGYTF. CDR3 DNA: TGTGCCAGCAGCTTATTCAGGTCTATGGGCTACACCTTC. This sequence joins TRBV11-2 and TRBJ1-2; D is uncertain. The CDR3 sequence is 13 residues long. Trimming shortened V by 2 bases and J by 8 bases, and 12 bases separated the two germline ends. The germline CDR1 and CDR2 sequences are SGHAT and FQNNGV.

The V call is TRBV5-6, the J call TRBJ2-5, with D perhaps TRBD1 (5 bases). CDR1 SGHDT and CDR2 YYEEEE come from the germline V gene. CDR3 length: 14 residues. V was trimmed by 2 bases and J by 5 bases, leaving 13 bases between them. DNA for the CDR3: TGTGCCAGCAGCTTTCAAGGGGCGAGGGAGACCCAGTACTTC. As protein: CASSFQGARETQYF.

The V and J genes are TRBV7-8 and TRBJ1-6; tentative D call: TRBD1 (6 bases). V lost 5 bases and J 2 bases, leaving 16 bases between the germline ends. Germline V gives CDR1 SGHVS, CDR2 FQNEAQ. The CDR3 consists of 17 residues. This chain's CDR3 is CASSQEQGWTYNSPLHF. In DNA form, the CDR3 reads TGTGCCAGCAGCCAAGAACAGGGTTGGACCTATAATTCACCCCTCCACTTT.

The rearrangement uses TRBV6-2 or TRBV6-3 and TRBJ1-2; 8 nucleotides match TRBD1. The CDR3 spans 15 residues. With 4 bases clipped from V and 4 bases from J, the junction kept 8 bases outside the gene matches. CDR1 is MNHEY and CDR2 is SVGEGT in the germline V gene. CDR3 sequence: CASSFGQGIFYGYTF. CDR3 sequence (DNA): TGTGCCAGCAGTTTCGGACAGGGAATATTCTATGGCTACACCTTC.